The next 6 T cell receptor beta chains were all read from a single sample in a study of shared clonotypes between healthy human individuals. The naive CD8 fraction comprised CD45RO-negative cells positively selected for CCR7 and excluded terminally differentiated effector memory CD45RA+ cells. This table comes from immunoSEQ multiplex PCR, and its TCRdb copy is limited to in-frame clones, with some not included. The sample lists millions of clones, 85% to 95% occurring once. The sample was naive CD8+ T cells from PBMCs. The receptor set was obtained from a man younger than 30 in good health. Some clones in this sample may be carry-over from other donors' samples.

This sequence joins TRBV7-7 and TRBJ2-5, with 8 bases fitting TRBD1. Trimming cost V 4 bases and J 5 bases; bases outside gene matches: 12. CDR1 SSHAT and CDR2 FNYEAQ come from the germline V gene (reference sequence). The CDR3 has 16 amino acids. The CDR3 region is CASSSTDREGFETQYF. The CDR3 nucleotides read TGTGCCAGCAGCTCTACGGACAGGGAAGGGTTCGAGACCCAGTACTTC.

CDR3 in amino acids: CAIAQTGSWQYF. CDR3 nucleotides: TGTGCCATCGCCCAGACTGGTTCTTGGCAGTATTTT. The V and J genes are TRBV10-3 and TRBJ2-3; D unclear. The ends were cut back, 8 bases at V and 11 bases at J, with 17 bases in the middle. The CDR3 length is 12 residues. Germline V gene lookup returns CDR1 ENHRY and CDR2 SYGVKD.

V gene TRBV28 combines with J gene TRBJ2-7; maybe TRBD2 (6 bases). V was pared by 3 bases and J by 6 bases, with 18 bases between. The CDR3 spans 15 residues. Germline V gene lookup returns CDR1 MDHEN and CDR2 SYDVKM. Here the CDR3 reads CASSFYGSQSLEQYF. CDR3 sequence (DNA): TGTGCCAGCAGTTTTTACGGGAGTCAAAGCCTCGAGCAGTACTTC.

The V and J genes are TRBV5-4 and TRBJ2-7, with a weak D call TRBD1 (6 bases). This CDR3 is built from 15 residues. Germline CDR1 and CDR2: SGHNT and YYREEE (reference sequence). V lost 4 bases to trimming and J lost 2 bases, with 16 bases between them. This CDR3 is CASSREDRFPYEQYF. CDR3 coding DNA: TGTGCCAGCAGCCGTGAAGACAGGTTCCCCTACGAGCAGTACTTC.

The J gene is TRBJ2-3, the V gene TRBV28, with no clear D. Germline CDR1 MDHEN, CDR2 SYDVKM. V dropped 2 bases and J dropped 2 bases, with 11 bases sitting between them. This CDR3 is 15 amino acids long. The CDR3 sequence is CASSLGGRPTDTQYF. The CDR3 DNA reads TGTGCCAGCAGTTTAGGTGGCAGACCCACAGATACGCAGTATTTT.

The V and J genes are TRBV25-1 and TRBJ1-2; unclear D gene. Germline CDR1 reads MGHDK; CDR2 reads SYGVNS. The germline V and J ends were trimmed by 5 bases and 6 bases, with 10 bases remaining between them. CDR3 length: 12 residues. The CDR3 is CASSHGKDGYTF. The CDR3 nucleotides read TGTGCCAGCAGTCACGGAAAGGATGGCTACACCTTC.